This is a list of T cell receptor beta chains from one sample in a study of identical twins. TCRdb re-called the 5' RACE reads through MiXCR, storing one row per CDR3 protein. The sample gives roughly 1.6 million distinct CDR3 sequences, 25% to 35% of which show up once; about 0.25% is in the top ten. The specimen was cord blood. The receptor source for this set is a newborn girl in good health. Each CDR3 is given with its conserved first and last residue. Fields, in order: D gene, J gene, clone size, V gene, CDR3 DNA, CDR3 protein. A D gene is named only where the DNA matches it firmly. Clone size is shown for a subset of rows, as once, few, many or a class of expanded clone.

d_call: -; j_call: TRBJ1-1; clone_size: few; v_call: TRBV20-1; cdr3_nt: TGCAGTGCTAGACTCGGGGGGGGGTACACTGAAGCTTTCTTT; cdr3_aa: CSARLGGGYTEAFF
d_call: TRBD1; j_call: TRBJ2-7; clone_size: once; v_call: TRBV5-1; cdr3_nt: TGCGCCAGCAGCTTGCCACAGGGGGAGACCTACGAGCAGTACTTC; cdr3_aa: CASSLPQGETYEQYF
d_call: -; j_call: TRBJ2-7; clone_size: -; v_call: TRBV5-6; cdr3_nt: TGTGCCAGCAGCTTGTCAGGACTACCACTCTACGAGCAGTACTTC; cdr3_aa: CASSLSGLPLYEQYF
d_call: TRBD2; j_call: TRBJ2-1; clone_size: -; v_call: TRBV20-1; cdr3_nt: TGCAGTGCTAGAGATCTTAGACTAGCGGGAGGAGAGGATGAGCAGTTCTTC; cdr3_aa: CSARDLRLAGGEDEQFF
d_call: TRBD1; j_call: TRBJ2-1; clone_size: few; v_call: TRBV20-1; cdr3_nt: TGCAGTGCTAGGTTGCTAGGGGACAGTCTTAATGAGCAGTTCTTC; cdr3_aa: CSARLLGDSLNEQFF
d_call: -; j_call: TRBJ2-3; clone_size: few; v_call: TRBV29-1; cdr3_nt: TGCAGCGTTGGCCTAATAGGGACAGATACGCAGTATTTT; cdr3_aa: CSVGLIGTDTQYF
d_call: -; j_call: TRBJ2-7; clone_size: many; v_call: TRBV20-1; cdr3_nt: TGCAGTGCTAGAGTACCGGCCTCGGGCTACGAGCAGTACTTC; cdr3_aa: CSARVPASGYEQYF
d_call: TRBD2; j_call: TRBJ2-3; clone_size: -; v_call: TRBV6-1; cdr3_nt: TGTGCCAGCAGCCTAGGACTAGCGGGGGGGCCTCTCACAGATACGCAGTATTTT; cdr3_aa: CASSLGLAGGPLTDTQYF
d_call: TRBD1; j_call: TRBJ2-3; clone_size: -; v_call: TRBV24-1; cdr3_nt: TGTGCCACCAGTGATTGGACAGGGAATAGCCAGTATTTT; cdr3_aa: CATSDWTGNSQYF
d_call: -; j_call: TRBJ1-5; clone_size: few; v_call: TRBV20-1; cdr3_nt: TGCAGTGCTAGGCCCGACAGGCCCAATCAGCCCCAGCATTTT; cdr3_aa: CSARPDRPNQPQHF
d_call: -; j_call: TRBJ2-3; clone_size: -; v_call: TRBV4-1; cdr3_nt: TGCGCCAGCAGCCAGGTTCAACTCGGCACAGATACGCAGTATTTT; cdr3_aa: CASSQVQLGTDTQYF
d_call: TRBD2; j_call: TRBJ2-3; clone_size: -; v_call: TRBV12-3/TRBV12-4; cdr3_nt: TGTGCCAGCAGGAGAGCGGGAGGGCCAGATACGCGGTATTTT; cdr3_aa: CASRRAGGPDTRYF
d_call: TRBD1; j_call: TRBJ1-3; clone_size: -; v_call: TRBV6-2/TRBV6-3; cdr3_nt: TGTGCCAGCCGGGGACCGGGACAGATTGGAAACACCATATATTTT; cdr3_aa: CASRGPGQIGNTIYF
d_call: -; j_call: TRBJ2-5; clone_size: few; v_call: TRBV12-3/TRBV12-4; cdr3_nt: TGTGCCAGCAGTTTTACGGGATCGAAGGCCCAGTACTTC; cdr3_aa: CASSFTGSKAQYF
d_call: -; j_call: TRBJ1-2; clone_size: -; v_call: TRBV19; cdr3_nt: TGTGCCAGTAGTACCCGACAGACCCCCTATGGCTACACCTTC; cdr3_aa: CASSTRQTPYGYTF
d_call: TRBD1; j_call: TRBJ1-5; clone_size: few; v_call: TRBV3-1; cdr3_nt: TGTGCCAGCAGCCAACACCCGTTGACAGGGCGGGGGGTTCAGCCCCAGCATTTT; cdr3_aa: CASSQHPLTGRGVQPQHF
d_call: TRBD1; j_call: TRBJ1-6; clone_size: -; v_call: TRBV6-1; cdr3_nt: TGTGCCGGGAGACAGGGTGAGAATTCACCCCTCCACTTT; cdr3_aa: CAGRQGENSPLHF